Following are 20 T cell receptor beta chains from one sample sequenced in a study of tumor and adjacent non-tumor tissue in lung cancer (dated by TCRdb to 2016 to 2019). The method behind the library was multiplex PCR. Sequencing used an Illumina HiSeq 2500. TCRbeta libraries were constructed through three rounds of nested PCR with primers (Table S4) according to protocols modified from ARM-PCR. In TCRdb, the public reads were trimmed at Q25 with fastp and aligned with MiXCR, with productive beta chains retained. A single entry per CDR3 protein holds the most common genes and DNA from its merged rows. The sample table contains 85,000 to 130,000 distinct CDR3 sequences; only one count was recorded for roughly two thirds of them. The ten largest account for approximately 18% of the sample. RNA was isolated from bulk unsorted tissue, and RNA quality was assessed with a NanoDrop ND-1000 and an Agilent 2100. Distant non-tumor tissue taken more than 3 cm from the tumor edge was used as the normal lung sample.

Sequenced sample: distant non-tumor lung tissue. Receptors were obtained from a man aged 25-45 years with non-small cell lung cancer.

This clonotype is a singleton in its sample. One base away lies a much larger clone, so this may be a sequencing read error. This sequence joins TRBV24-1 and TRBJ1-1; D is ambiguous. This CDR3 has 14 residues. V lost 4 bases and J 4 bases, leaving 12 bases between the germline ends. CDR1 is KGHDR and CDR2 is SFDVKD in the germline V gene. The CDR3 DNA reads as TGTGCCACCAGTGACCACATGGAGTGCACTGAAGCTTTCTTT. Translation gives CATSDHMECTEAFF.

With respect to this clonotype: One junction end disagrees with the germline gene, perhaps due to a read error. The chain links TRBV10-3 to TRBJ1-5; the D is unclear. This CDR3 has 13 amino acids. Germline CDR1 reads ENHRY; CDR2 reads SYGVKD. The CDR3 DNA follows: TGTGTCATCAATGTGGCAGAAAATCAGCCCCAGCATTTT. It is translated as CVINVAENQPQHF.

About this clonotype: A read error may account for a junction end that differs from germline. The rearrangement uses TRBV11-2 and TRBJ2-1; D remains unclear. The germline CDR1 and CDR2 sequences are SGHAT and FQNNGV. The CDR3 totals 14 residues. The CDR3 reads CTSSPVGAFHEQFF. Here the CDR3 DNA reads TGTACCAGCAGCCCCGTCGGTGCCTTCCATGAGCAGTTCTTC.

The CDR3 sequence is CASSSGQGPYEQYF. CDR3 DNA sequence: TGTGCCAGCAGCAGCGGACAGGGCCCCTACGAGCAGTACTTC. The chain joins TRBV7-9 to TRBJ2-7, with 8 bases identical to TRBD1. This CDR3 has 14 residues. CDR1 is SEHNR and CDR2 is FQNEAQ in the germline V gene (reference sequence). Trimming at V came to 5 bases and at J to 2 bases, leaving 5 bases not matched to a gene.

As to this clonotype: The junction does not match germline at one end; this may be a read error. The CDR3 region is CASSPLPQQGYAPKDIQYF. The CDR3 DNA reads TGCGCCAGCAGCCCCCTACCCCAGCAGGGCTATGCACCCAAAGACATTCAGTACTTC. The chain is built from TRBV4-1 and TRBJ2-4; D might be TRBD1 (5 bases). Germline CDR1 and CDR2: MGHRA and YSYEKL. The CDR3 length is 19 residues.

As for this clonotype: The CDR3 does not end in the conserved phenylalanine or tryptophan, so this is likely a read error. The chain joins TRBV11-2 to TRBJ2-3; D is possibly TRBD2 (5 bases). This CDR3 has 13 amino acids. Trimming cost V 5 bases and J 5 bases, with 11 bases left between them. The germline V gene has CDR1 SGHAT and CDR2 FQNNGV. CDR3 amino acids: CASSLAGIDTQYS. The CDR3 DNA reads as TGTGCCAGCAGCCTCGCCGGGATAGATACGCAGTATTCT.

This clonotype is a singleton in its sample. This chain joins TRBV12-3 or TRBV12-4 and TRBJ2-1; D is possibly TRBD1 or TRBD2 (5 bases each). This CDR3 has 14 amino acids. CDR3 sequence reads: CTNRAGTLYNEQFF. The CDR3 DNA reads as TGTACGAACAGAGCCGGGACGTTATACAATGAGCAGTTCTTC.

This clonotype was seen just once. The CDR3 carries no conserved terminal phenylalanine or tryptophan, so it likely arises from a read error. J is TRBJ1-2 and V is TRBV12-3 or TRBV12-4, with D possibly matching TRBD1 (6 bases). V was pared by 8 bases and J by 10 bases, with 14 bases between. This CDR3 contains 11 residues. DNA for the CDR3: TGTGCCAGCGGTAGGGGGACGGACTACACCTCC. Translated: CASGRGTDYTS.

This clonotype has a single count. At one end the junction does not follow the germline gene, possibly because of a read error. The chain recombines TRBV11-3 with TRBJ2-2; TRBD1 matches 8 bases. The CDR3 loop spans 14 amino acids. Germline V gives CDR1 SGHNT, CDR2 YENEEA. Here the CDR3 DNA reads TGTGCCAGCAGCTCTCGGACAGGGAAGTGGGAGCTGTTTTTC. Residues: CASSSRTGKWELFF.

On this clonotype itself: Likely a read error: the CDR3 ends without its conserved phenylalanine or tryptophan. This chain connects TRBV20-1 to TRBJ1-6; unclear D gene. CDR1 is DFQATT and CDR2 is SNEGSKA in the germline V gene (reference sequence). V shed 7 bases and J shed 8 bases, with 18 bases lying between them. The CDR3 is made up of 14 amino acids. The CDR3: CSGRAGYDDSPLHS. DNA of the CDR3: TGCAGTGGGCGAGCTGGGTACGATGATTCACCCCTCCACTCT.

Comments on this clonotype: This may be a read error: a much more frequent sequence differs by one nucleotide. V and J are TRBV5-5 and TRBJ1-5, with D unclear. The CDR3 covers 14 residues. Germline V gives CDR1 SGHKS, CDR2 YYEKEE (reference sequence). The CDR3 here is CASSLVMTDQPQQF. In DNA, the CDR3 is TGTGCCAGCAGCTTGGTGATGACGGATCAGCCCCAGCAGTTT.

The CDR3, as DNA: TGCAGTGCAAACCGGTGGAGCAATCAGCCCCAGCATTTT. Translating gives CSANRWSNQPQHF. This chain joins TRBV20-1 and TRBJ1-5; no definite D call. Germline V gene lookup returns CDR1 DFQATT and CDR2 SNEGSKA (reference sequence). V lost 6 bases and J 1 base, leaving 10 bases between the germline ends. The CDR3 sequence is 13 residues long.

Concerning this clonotype: One end of the junction is discordant with germline, which a read error may explain. The rearrangement links TRBV11-2 to TRBJ1-1; tentatively, D is TRBD1 (5 bases). The CDR3 has 16 amino acids. Germline CDR1 SGHAT, CDR2 FQNNGV. The CDR3 DNA follows: TGTGCAAGCAGCCGGCCCGGGGGGGTCGGTGTAACTGAAGCTTTCTTT. Protein: CASSRPGGVGVTEAFF. The variable domain in full, with the rest retrieved from reference TRBV11-2 and TRBJ1-1, is EAGVAQSPRYKIIEKRQSVAFWCNPISGHATLYWYQQILGQGPKLLIQFQNNGVVDDSQLPKDRFSAERLKGVDSTLKIQPAKLEDSAVYLCASSRPGGVGVTEAFFGQGTRLTVV.

V is TRBV29-1 and J is TRBJ2-7; D is perhaps TRBD2 (5 bases). The CDR3 is made up of 12 amino acids. The germline CDR1 and CDR2 sequences are SQVTM and ANQGSEA. Trimming pared 6 bases from V and 1 base from J, leaving 10 bases between. In nucleotides, the CDR3 is TGCAGCGTGGAGGCACAGTCCTACGAGCAGTACTTC. Translation gives CSVEAQSYEQYF.

At least ten counts were recorded for this clonotype. CDR3 DNA sequence: TGCAGCGTCATGACAGGACTTAATGAAAAACTGTTTTTT. The encoded protein is CSVMTGLNEKLFF. The gene calls are TRBV29-1 and TRBJ1-4; D possibly corresponds to TRBD1 (6 bases). The length of the CDR3 is 13 residues. Germline V gene lookup returns CDR1 SQVTM and CDR2 ANQGSEA. V was trimmed by 6 bases and J by 4 bases, leaving 12 bases between them.

Regarding this clonotype: Possible read error: a much larger clone is one base away. In DNA, the CDR3 is TGTGGCAACAAACCCGGGACAGGGACGCACAATGAGCAGTTCTTC. It yields the protein CGNKPGTGTHNEQFF. The chain recombines TRBV11-3 with TRBJ2-1, with 9 bases lining up with TRBD1. CDR1 and CDR2 (germline): SGHNT, YENEEA. The CDR3 totals 15 residues.

As concerns this clonotype: The CDR3 does not close with the conserved phenylalanine or tryptophan, likely indicating a read error. The chain joins TRBV12-3 or TRBV12-4 to TRBJ2-5; no definite D call. The CDR3 consists of 13 residues. The CDR3: CPSSLPVRETQYL. CDR3 nucleotides: TGTCCCAGCAGTTTGCCGGTCCGGGAGACCCAGTACCTC.

The chain couples TRBV11-2 to TRBJ1-2, with no clear D. Germline loops: CDR1 SGHAT, CDR2 FQNNGV. V dropped 0 bases and J dropped 4 bases, with 9 bases sitting between them. The CDR3 is 14 amino acids. The CDR3: CASSLDRGPYGYTF. Here the CDR3 DNA reads TGTGCCAGCAGCTTAGATCGAGGCCCCTATGGCTACACCTTC.

Concerning this clonotype itself: Since the CDR3 does not end with the conserved phenylalanine or tryptophan, this likely comes from a read error. The chain is built from TRBV11-3 and TRBJ2-1, with 13 bases fitting TRBD2. This CDR3 comprises 18 residues. Germline loops: CDR1 SGHNT, CDR2 YENEEA. The V segment lost 5 bases and the J segment 0 bases; nucleotides outside the gene matches: 7. DNA for the CDR3: TGTGCCAGCAGCCTGGGACTAGCGGGGCCAGGCTCCTACAATGAGCAGTTCCTC. Its protein product is CASSLGLAGPGSYNEQFL.

CDR3 sequence reads: CASSLFRGLEKLFF. The CDR3 DNA reads as TGTGCCAGCAGCTTATTCAGGGGTTTGGAAAAACTGTTTTTT. The chain employs TRBV11-2 and TRBJ1-4; weak D call: TRBD1 (6 bases). The CDR3 has 14 amino acids. Trimming cost V 2 bases and J 8 bases, with 12 bases left between them. Germline lookup yields CDR1 SGHAT and CDR2 FQNNGV.